The next 31 T cell receptor beta chains were all read from a single sample in a study of blood T cell repertoires in COVID-19. Profiled with immunoSEQ multiplex PCR; TCRdb holds only in-frame clones, not every one. The table includes under 250,000 clones, roughly 85% detected once. The sample taken for sequencing was peripheral blood. The receptors originated from a woman under 30 with acute or convalescent COVID-19.

This sequence joins TRBV6-5 and TRBJ2-7; 8 bases are shared with TRBD1. Per germline, CDR1 MNHEY and CDR2 SVGAGI. V gave up 6 bases and J gave up 7 bases; unmatched junction bases: 11. This CDR3 has 14 residues. Here the CDR3 reads CASRRGQGSLEQYF. In DNA form, the CDR3 reads TGTGCCAGCAGACGCGGACAGGGATCTCTTGAGCAGTACTTC.

Only one count was recorded for this clone. The chain uses TRBV3-1 (or the pseudogene TRBV3-2) and TRBJ2-1; 7 bases fit TRBD2. Germline assignment: CDR1 LGHDT and CDR2 YNNKEL (reference sequence). This CDR3 is 18 amino acids long. V shed 0 bases and J 1 base; nucleotides not matched to a gene: 9. CDR3 DNA sequence: TGTGCCAGCAGCCAAGAAGGTCTAGCGGTTTCATCCTACAATGAGCAGTTCTTC. Protein product: CASSQEGLAVSSYNEQFF.

This chain connects TRBV29-1 to TRBJ2-5; TRBD2 matches 7 bases. The V segment lost 4 bases and the J segment 4 bases; nucleotides outside the gene matches: 12. The CDR3 spans 15 residues. CDR1 SQVTM and CDR2 ANQGSEA come from the germline V gene. CDR3 nucleotides: TGCAGCGTTGCTTTCTGGGAGGGCGGGCGAGAGACCCAGTACTTC. Amino acids: CSVAFWEGGRETQYF.

V usage is TRBV27 and J usage is TRBJ2-7; the match to TRBD2 covers 8 bases. Germline values: CDR1 MNHEY, CDR2 SMNVEV (reference sequence). The CDR3 has 17 amino acids. Trimming removed 5 bases from V and 2 bases from J; junction bases left unmatched: 14. Written as DNA, the CDR3 is TGTGCCAGCAGTCCGAGGGGAGCGCAGCGGGGGACCTACGAGCAGTACTTC. Residues: CASSPRGAQRGTYEQYF.

The V gene is TRBV6-5, the J gene TRBJ1-3; no clear D. Germline-derived CDR1 and CDR2 are MNHEY and SVGAGI. Trimming pared 6 bases from V and 0 bases from J, leaving 9 bases between. This CDR3 has 14 amino acids. The chain's CDR3 is CASSPLNSGNTIYF. For the CDR3, the DNA is TGTGCCAGCAGCCCCCTTAACTCTGGAAACACCATATATTTT.

This chain links TRBV5-8 with TRBJ2-1, with TRBD2 matching over 8 bases. Trimming cost V 4 bases and J 13 bases; bases outside gene matches: 4. Germline loops: CDR1 SGHTS, CDR2 YDEGEE. There are 11 residues in the CDR3. CDR3 coding DNA: TGTGCCAGCAGCCCACGGACTAGCCAGTTCTTC. Encoded protein: CASSPRTSQFF.

V usage is TRBV2 and J usage is TRBJ2-6; 13 bases align to TRBD2. Germline lookup yields CDR1 SNHLY and CDR2 FYNNEI. The CDR3 consists of 19 residues. V was clipped by 5 bases and J by 0 bases; unmatched bases: 7. CDR3 in DNA: TGTGCCAGCAGTAAGCCGGGACTAGCGGGGTTCTCTGGGGCCAACGTCCTGACTTTC. Residues: CASSKPGLAGFSGANVLTF.

The chain carries TRBV15 and TRBJ2-7, with 11 bases identical to TRBD2. The ends lost 4 bases at V and 3 bases at J; junction bases unmatched: 2. This CDR3 comprises 14 residues. Looked up from germline, CDR1 is LNHNV and CDR2 is YYDKDF (reference sequence). The CDR3 region has the DNA TGTGCCACCAGCAAACTAGCGGGAGTCTACGAGCAGTACTTC. The encoded protein is CATSKLAGVYEQYF.

The chain has TRBV5-1 and TRBJ2-1; TRBD1 might be the D (7 bases). V lost 0 bases to trimming and J lost 3 bases, with 19 bases between them. In germline, CDR1 is SGHRS, CDR2 YFSETQ. This CDR3 is 18 amino acids long. CDR3 nucleotides: TGCGCCAGCAGCTTGGGCCCTCAGGGGGGTCTTGACTACAATGAGCAGTTCTTC. Its protein is CASSLGPQGGLDYNEQFF.

This sequence joins TRBV7-8 and TRBJ2-7; TRBD2 might be the D (6 bases). The germline CDR1 and CDR2 sequences are SGHVS and FQNEAQ. CDR3 length equals 15 residues. Trimming removed 5 bases from V and 7 bases from J, with 21 bases in between. The CDR3 bases are TGTGCCAGCAGCCCGTTCGCAAAAATCGGGACTGAGCAGTACTTC. Translating it yields CASSPFAKIGTEQYF.

This rearrangement joins TRBV6-5 to TRBJ1-5; possible D gene TRBD1, 5 bases. The germline CDR1 and CDR2 sequences are MNHEY and SVGAGI. The CDR3 covers 15 residues. The V gene lost 5 bases and the J gene lost 2 bases, with 13 bases spanning the gap. CDR3 nucleotides: TGTGCCAGCAGTCCTCAGGGATGGGGCAATCAGCCCCAGCATTTT. It specifies CASSPQGWGNQPQHF.

The chain couples TRBV14 to TRBJ1-1, with D unclear. CDR3 length: 13 residues. Germline-derived CDR1 and CDR2 are SGHDN and FVKESK. The V and J ends lost 4 bases and 8 bases respectively, with 14 bases between them. This CDR3 is CASSLILLREAFF. The CDR3 region has the DNA TGTGCCAGCAGCCTAATACTGCTACGGGAAGCTTTCTTT.

The J gene is TRBJ2-7, the V gene TRBV9, with D possibly matching TRBD1 (6 bases). Germline lookup yields CDR1 SGDLS and CDR2 YYNGEE. V was clipped by 4 bases and J by 0 bases, with 14 bases between them. The CDR3 is made up of 15 amino acids. The DNA for the CDR3 is TGTGCCAGCAGCCCTTATCAGGGGACCTCCTACGAGCAGTACTTC. Translated, it gives CASSPYQGTSYEQYF.

This chain links TRBV7-6 with TRBJ2-5; the D is unclear. Germline CDR1 SGHVS, CDR2 FNYEAQ. The CDR3 is 15 amino acids. V was pared by 2 bases and J by 5 bases, with 15 bases between. The DNA for the CDR3 is TGTGCCAGCAGCTTAATGCGTGGAGACGGGGAGACCCAGTACTTC. Protein product: CASSLMRGDGETQYF.

CDR3 loop: CAISPRPSGGNYEQYF. In nucleotides, the CDR3 is TGTGCCATCAGTCCCCGTCCAAGCGGGGGGAACTACGAGCAGTACTTC. V gene TRBV10-3 combines with J gene TRBJ2-7; 9 bases are a match to TRBD2. J was trimmed by 3 bases and V by 5 bases; bases with no gene match: 11. The CDR3 covers 16 residues. Germline assignment: CDR1 ENHRY and CDR2 SYGVKD.

V and J are TRBV9 and TRBJ2-2; tentative D call: TRBD2 (5 bases). The V gene's germline CDR1 is SGDLS and CDR2 YYNGEE. The V and J ends lost 3 bases and 9 bases respectively, with 15 bases between them. This CDR3 spans 14 amino acids. The CDR3 sequence: CASSAPFGERELFF. CDR3 sequence (DNA): TGTGCCAGCAGCGCACCTTTTGGGGAGAGGGAGCTGTTTTTT.

This chain uses TRBV15 with TRBJ1-1, with 7 positions matching TRBD1. Trimming removed 5 bases from V and 8 bases from J; junction bases left unmatched: 8. Germline V lookup: CDR1 LNHNV, CDR2 YYDKDF (reference sequence). The length of the CDR3 is 13 residues. CDR3 DNA sequence: TGTGCCACCAGCGGTCTTTGGGACAGAGAAGCTTTCTTT. It codes for CATSGLWDREAFF.

This chain connects TRBV6-5 to TRBJ2-2, with TRBD2 identical over 13 bases. The V gene end was trimmed by 5 bases and the J gene end by 6 bases; junction bases not matched to a gene: 3. Germline V gene lookup returns CDR1 MNHEY and CDR2 SVGAGI. The CDR3 has 15 residues. This CDR3 reads CASSRTSGSSGELFF. The CDR3 region has the DNA TGTGCCAGCAGTCGGACTAGCGGGAGCTCCGGGGAGCTGTTTTTT.

The chain links TRBV6-2 or TRBV6-3 to TRBJ1-1, with 9 bases fitting TRBD1. Germline V CDR1 and CDR2: MNHEY, SVGEGT. V lost 0 bases, J lost 7 bases, and 3 bases stayed unmatched. The CDR3 extends over 14 amino acids. The CDR3 sequence: CASSYSTGGVEAFF. CDR3 in DNA: TGTGCCAGCAGTTACTCGACAGGGGGAGTTGAAGCTTTCTTT.

This clone was recorded once. This chain links TRBV4-2 with TRBJ2-2, with 8 nucleotides matching TRBD2. This CDR3 region has 18 residues. V shed 0 bases and J 1 base; nucleotides not matched to a gene: 7. Per the germline V gene, CDR1 is LGHNA and CDR2 is YNFKEQ. The CDR3 DNA reads as TGTGCCAGCAGCCAAGATCCTAGCGGGCACCTGAACACCGGGGAGCTGTTTTTT. Amino acids: CASSQDPSGHLNTGELFF.

V is TRBV5-1 and J is TRBJ2-1; 12 bases fit TRBD1. CDR1 and CDR2 from the germline V gene are SGHRS and YFSETQ. The trim removed 6 bases at V and 3 bases at J, leaving 4 bases unmatched. The CDR3 is 15 residues long. The CDR3 spells CASTGTGGLYNEQFF. Written as DNA, the CDR3 is TGCGCCAGCACCGGGACAGGGGGCCTCTACAATGAGCAGTTCTTC.

V is TRBV29-1 and J is TRBJ2-1, with D maybe TRBD2 (6 bases). The CDR3 is 12 amino acids. Germline CDR1 and CDR2: SQVTM and ANQGSEA. V lost 4 bases and J lost 6, with 10 bases in between. The DNA of the CDR3 is TGCAGCGTTGGGGCGGGACCCAATGAGCAGTTCTTC. This encodes CSVGAGPNEQFF.

V and J are TRBV11-2 and TRBJ1-4; D is ambiguous. The V and J ends lost 3 bases and 5 bases respectively, with 7 bases between them. Germline loops: CDR1 SGHAT, CDR2 FQNNGV. The CDR3 is made up of 13 amino acids. The CDR3 region is CASSFPGNEKLFF. The CDR3 nucleotides read TGTGCCAGCAGCTTCCCCGGGAATGAAAAACTGTTTTTT.

This sequence joins TRBV28 and TRBJ2-7, with 8 bases that match TRBD2. Per the germline V gene, CDR1 is MDHEN and CDR2 is SYDVKM. The CDR3 is 13 residues long. V was clipped by 6 bases and J by 8 bases; unmatched bases: 9. CDR3 bases: TGTGCCAGCAGGGCGGGAGGAGTTTATCAGCAGTACTTC. It is translated as CASRAGGVYQQYF.

This chain joins TRBV5-1 and TRBJ2-2; 10 bases align to TRBD1. Germline trimming cut 2 bases from V and 6 bases from J; bases unmatched to any gene: 13. Germline V gene data show CDR1 as SGHRS and CDR2 as YFSETQ. The CDR3 loop spans 18 amino acids. CDR3 bases: TGCGCCAGCAGCTTCCCGGGACAGGGGATTCCAGACTCCGGGGAGCTGTTTTTT. It codes for CASSFPGQGIPDSGELFF.

J is TRBJ1-1 and V is TRBV18; TRBD1 is a possible D gene (5 bases). The CDR3 covers 14 residues. Germline V gives CDR1 KGHSH, CDR2 LQKENI. V shed 3 bases and J shed 5 bases, with 13 bases lying between them. CDR3 loop: CASSPGGKKTEAFF. In DNA form, the CDR3 reads TGTGCCAGCTCACCGGGGGGGAAAAAGACTGAAGCTTTCTTT.

This clone was observed a handful of times. The V and J genes are TRBV9 and TRBJ2-7; TRBD2 is a possible D gene (9 bases). The CDR3 consists of 16 residues. Trimming left V 0 bases short and J 7 bases short, with 20 bases between. CDR1 SGDLS and CDR2 YYNGEE come from the germline V gene. Here the CDR3 DNA reads TGTGCCAGCAGCGTAGGACTAGCGGACAGGGTGGAAGAGCAGTACTTC. It codes for CASSVGLADRVEEQYF.

The rearrangement uses TRBV19 and TRBJ1-2; 7 nucleotides match TRBD1. The CDR3 extends over 16 amino acids. Trimming at V came to 1 base and at J to 6 bases, leaving 11 bases not matched to a gene. The germline V gene has CDR1 LNHDA and CDR2 SQIVND (reference sequence). The CDR3 region is CASSIGLLSTGDGYTF. The DNA for the CDR3 is TGTGCCAGTAGTATAGGTCTCCTATCAACAGGGGATGGCTACACCTTC.

J is TRBJ2-5 and V is TRBV28; a weak D match, TRBD1 (6 bases). The germline V and J ends were trimmed by 5 bases and 3 bases, with 10 bases remaining between them. Germline-derived CDR1 and CDR2 are MDHEN and SYDVKM. This CDR3 comprises 13 residues. The DNA for the CDR3 is TGTGCCAGCAGTCGTAGACAGGAAGAGACCCAGTACTTC. Encoded protein: CASSRRQEETQYF.

The CDR3 DNA follows: TGTGCTAGTGGTTTGGACAGCCAGAACACTGAAGCTTTCTTT. It encodes CASGLDSQNTEAFF. The chain uses TRBV12-5 and TRBJ1-1; D remains ambiguous. The CDR3 loop spans 14 amino acids. Trimming removed 1 base from V and 1 base from J, with 7 bases in between. Germline V gene sequence: CDR1 LGHNT, CDR2 FRNRAP.

CDR3 bases: TGCGCCAGCAGCCGGGGACTTGAATACGAGCAGTACTTC. Its translation is CASSRGLEYEQYF. The chain carries TRBV10-2 and TRBJ2-7, with D possibly matching TRBD2 (6 bases). This CDR3 has 13 amino acids. Germline CDR1 and CDR2: WSHSY and SAAADI. Trimming took off 6 bases at V and 4 bases at J, with 13 bases between the two ends.